Listed here is a single T cell receptor (beta chain). Its antigen is unknown. The identical CDR3 is also encoded by other nucleotide sequences in the sample. The data are from a study of shared clonotypes between healthy human individuals. Study-level results: As a rule, naive subsets had a larger estimated richness than memory subsets.

The DNA input per sorted-subset replicate PCR was roughly 0.2 ug, corresponding to 28,000 or so T cell genomes. The assay was immunoSEQ multiplex PCR, and TCRdb's table has in-frame clones only and misses some. The sample lists roughly 1 million clones, about 70% occurring once. There are 14 residues in the CDR3. CDR1 and CDR2 from the germline V gene are SGDLS and YYNGEE. V lost 0 bases, J lost 3 bases, and 7 bases lay in between. This sequence was found in a man aged 18 to 35 in good health. The V and J genes are TRBV9 and TRBJ2-1; possibly TRBD2 for D (6 bases). Material: memory CD4+ T cells sorted from blood. Subset defined: CD45RA-negative fraction. The CDR3 is CASSVAGVYNEQFF. The CDR3 DNA reads as TGTGCCAGCAGCGTAGCGGGAGTCTACAATGAGCAGTTCTTC.